This TCR beta chain derives from a study of blood T cells in healthy people across ages (dated by TCRdb to the mid-2010s). For context, the study as a whole: In model experiments, template switching captured about one uniquely barcoded TCR beta cDNA molecule for every two T cells. The study measured age-related changes in TCR beta repertoire diversity using deep sequencing normalized with unique cDNA molecular identifiers. The donors were split into four age groups: young (average 16 years), middle-aged (about 40), aged (more than 55) and long-lived (over 75). To avoid experimental bias, donors of different ages were spread randomly across the sequencing lanes. Using the same blood draw, the study looked at two additional independent replicas of 1 million unique cDNA reads for two donors, one aged 18 to 29 and the other aged 80 or older. Broader findings and caveats from the paper: Compared with the aged group, more naive CD4+ T cells, fewer expanded clones and increased TCR diversity were shown by the long-lived group, suggesting age selection. Donor CMV infection status was unknown, potentially confounding age-related changes in expanded clonotypes. As age increased, observed TCR beta diversity per million T cells dropped in a roughly linear way, and a significant reduction was already evident by age around 41. Total diversity estimates from one million sequenced T cells were considered lower bounds and underestimates. Bulk unsorted PBMC profiling prevented conclusive comparison of naive and antigen-experienced compartments. Observed TCR beta diversity correlated strongly with the percentage of naive T cells measured by flow cytometry.

Turning to this clonotype: Its antigen remains unidentified. No base-level quality is on record; no much larger clone is a single base apart.

The library was generated by 5' RACE. The sequencer listed for this sample is Illumina HiSeq 2500. A second PCR of roughly 6 to 12 cycles was performed with a sample-barcoded 5' primer and a J-beta primer mix. A template-switch 5' adaptor carrying 12 random nucleotides introduced a unique molecular identifier onto each TCR beta cDNA molecule. Each sample yielded at least 2.5 million CDR3-containing paired-end reads. The Mint cDNA synthesis kit, primed by a TRBC-specific oligonucleotide, was used to synthesize first-strand cDNA from all RNA. All cDNA was treated with uracil-DNA glycosylase and then went through a first 18-cycle PCR with the universal primers M1SS and BC2_uni_R. Per the original workflow: For normalization, 1 million high-quality reads, each with a distinct molecular identifier, were randomly selected from each sample. Reads sharing molecular identifiers were discarded rather than binned into consensus sequences. MiTCR, with a Q25 quality threshold and the strictest error-elimination algorithm, was used for CDR3 identification, clonotype clustering and error correction. A nonparametric unseen species model using Euler transformation provided a lower-bound estimate of total TCR beta diversity. TCRdb itself trimmed the public reads at Q25 with fastp, ran MiXCR and retained productive beta chains. Merged by CDR3 protein, the rows form single entries marked with the most common genes and DNA. TCRdb's processing, not the authors', yielded these V and J calls. A total of approximately 830,000 distinct CDR3 sequences appear in this sample, around 68% of them only once. The top ten constitute 25% to 30% of the sample.

The roughly 39 donors, aged about 6 to 100 years, were systemically healthy Caucasian individuals from Russia. Roughly 11 milliliters of peripheral blood were drawn from each donor into EDTA-treated Vacutainer tubes. Ficoll-Paque density-gradient centrifugation was used to isolate PBMCs, with at least 6.5 million per sample. Total RNA, at least 6 micrograms per sample, was extracted from PBMCs with Trizol reagent. For every donor, flow cytometry on a PBMC aliquot measured the percentage of naive CD45RAhigh/CD27high T cells. The CDR3 runs 15 amino acids, cysteine and phenylalanine included. Solely the CDR3 DNA is kept, with 45 bases framed from the first base. The germline V gene gives CDR1 as LGHNA and CDR2 as YNFKEQ.

The sample was blood. The origin of this receptor is a man in his thirties or forties in good health. Recombination linked TRBV4-2 to TRBJ2-7; the central 9 bases match TRBD1. The assigned J gene may be wrong: the sequence end matches TRBJ2-4 better. The DNA sequence is as follows: TGTGCCAGCAGCCAAGGGACAGGGGTACAAAACATTCAGTACTTC. This encodes CASSQGTGVQNIQYF.